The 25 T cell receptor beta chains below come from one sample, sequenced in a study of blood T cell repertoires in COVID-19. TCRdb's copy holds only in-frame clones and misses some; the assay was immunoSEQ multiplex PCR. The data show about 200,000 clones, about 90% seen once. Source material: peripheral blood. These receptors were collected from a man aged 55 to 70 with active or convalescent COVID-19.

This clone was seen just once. As DNA, the CDR3 is TGCGCCAGCAGCTTGGGGGGACAAGCCTCTAATCAGCCCCAGCATTTT. It specifies CASSLGGQASNQPQHF. The chain joins TRBV5-1 to TRBJ1-5; perhaps TRBD1 as D (6 bases). Trimming pared 0 bases from V and 4 bases from J, leaving 14 bases between. Per germline, CDR1 SGHRS and CDR2 YFSETQ. This CDR3 has 16 residues.

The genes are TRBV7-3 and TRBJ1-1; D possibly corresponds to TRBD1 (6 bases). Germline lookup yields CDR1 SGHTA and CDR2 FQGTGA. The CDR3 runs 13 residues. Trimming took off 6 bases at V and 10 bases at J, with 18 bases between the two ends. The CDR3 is CASSEQGGGRAFF. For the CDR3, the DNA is TGTGCCAGCAGTGAACAGGGCGGTGGGAGAGCTTTCTTT.

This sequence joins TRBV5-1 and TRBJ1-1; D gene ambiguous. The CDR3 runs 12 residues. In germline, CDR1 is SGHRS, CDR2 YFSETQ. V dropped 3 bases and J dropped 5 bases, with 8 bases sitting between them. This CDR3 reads CASSWAGTEAFF. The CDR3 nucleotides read TGCGCCAGCAGCTGGGCGGGGACTGAAGCTTTCTTT. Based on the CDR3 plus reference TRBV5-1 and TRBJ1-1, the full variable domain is KAGVTQTPRYLIKTRGQQVTLSCSPISGHRSVSWYQQTPGQGLQFLFEYFSETQRNKGNFPGRFSGRQFSNSRSEMNVSTLELGDSALYLCASSWAGTEAFFGQGTRLTVV.

CDR3 amino acids: CASSPSRQVVTF. The CDR3, as DNA: TGTGCCAGCAGCCCTTCTAGACAGGTCGTTACCTTC. V gene TRBV11-2 combines with J gene TRBJ1-2; a possible D gene is TRBD1 (6 bases). CDR1 SGHAT and CDR2 FQNNGV come from the germline V gene. The CDR3 has 12 residues. V dropped 5 bases and J dropped 14 bases, with 18 bases sitting between them.

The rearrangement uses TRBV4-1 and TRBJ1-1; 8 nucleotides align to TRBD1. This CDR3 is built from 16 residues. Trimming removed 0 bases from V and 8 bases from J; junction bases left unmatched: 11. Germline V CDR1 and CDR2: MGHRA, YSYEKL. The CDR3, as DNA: TGCGCCAGCAGCCAAGAAGGGTGGACAGGGAACAACGAAGCTTTCTTT. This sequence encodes CASSQEGWTGNNEAFF.

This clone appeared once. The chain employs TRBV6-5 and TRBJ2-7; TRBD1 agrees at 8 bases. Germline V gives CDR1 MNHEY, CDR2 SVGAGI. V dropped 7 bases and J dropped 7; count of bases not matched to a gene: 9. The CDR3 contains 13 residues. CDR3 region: CASNGQGLGEQYF. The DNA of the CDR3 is TGTGCCAGCAATGGACAGGGTCTGGGGGAGCAGTACTTC.

Here the CDR3 DNA reads TGTGCCAGTAGTCAACCCGACAGGGTAATCTACGAGCAGTACTTC. Its protein is CASSQPDRVIYEQYF. The V and J genes are TRBV19 and TRBJ2-7; 7 positions agree with TRBD1. Germline V gene sequence: CDR1 LNHDA, CDR2 SQIVND (reference sequence). The V segment lost 5 bases and the J segment 3 bases; nucleotides outside the gene matches: 10. This CDR3 contains 15 residues. Full variable domain (missing parts from reference TRBV19 and TRBJ2-7): DGGITQSPKYLFRKEGQNVTLSCEQNLNHDAMYWYRQDPGQGLRLIYYSQIVNDFQKGDIAEGYSVSREKKESFPLTVTSAQKNPTAFYLCASSQPDRVIYEQYFGPGTRLTVT.

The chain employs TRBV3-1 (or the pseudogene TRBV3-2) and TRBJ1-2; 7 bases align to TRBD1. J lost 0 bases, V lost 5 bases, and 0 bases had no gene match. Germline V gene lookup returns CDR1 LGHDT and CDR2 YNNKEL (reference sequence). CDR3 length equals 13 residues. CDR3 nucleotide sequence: TGTGCCAGCAGCGGGACAGCTAACTATGGCTACACCTTC. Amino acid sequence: CASSGTANYGYTF.

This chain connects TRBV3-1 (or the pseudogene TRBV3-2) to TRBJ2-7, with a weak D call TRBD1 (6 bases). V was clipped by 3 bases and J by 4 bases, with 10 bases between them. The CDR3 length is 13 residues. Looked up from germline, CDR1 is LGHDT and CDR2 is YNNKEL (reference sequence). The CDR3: CASSQGTSYEQYF. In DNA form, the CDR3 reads TGTGCCAGCAGCCAGGGGACAAGTTACGAGCAGTACTTC.

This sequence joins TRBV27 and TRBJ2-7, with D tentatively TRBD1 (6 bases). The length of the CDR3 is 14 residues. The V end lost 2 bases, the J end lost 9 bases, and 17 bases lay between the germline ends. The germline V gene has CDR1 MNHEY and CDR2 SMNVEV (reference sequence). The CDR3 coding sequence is TGTGCCAGCAGTTTAGGGGGCAGGGGACCAGTGCAGTACTTC. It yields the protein CASSLGGRGPVQYF.

The CDR3 loop reads CASSVLGLTYNEQFF. For the CDR3, the DNA is TGTGCCAGCAGCGTACTCGGACTAACCTACAATGAGCAGTTCTTC. This chain uses TRBV9 with TRBJ2-1; weak D call: TRBD2 (6 bases). Germline V lookup: CDR1 SGDLS, CDR2 YYNGEE. The CDR3 covers 15 residues. V was shortened by 1 base and J by 2 bases, with 10 bases between the two germline ends.

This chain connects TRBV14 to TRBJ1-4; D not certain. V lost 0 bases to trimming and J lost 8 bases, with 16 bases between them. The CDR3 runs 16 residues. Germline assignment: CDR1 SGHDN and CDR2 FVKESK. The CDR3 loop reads CASSQEALPGGEKLFF. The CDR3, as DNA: TGTGCCAGCAGCCAAGAAGCTCTACCCGGAGGCGAAAAACTGTTTTTT. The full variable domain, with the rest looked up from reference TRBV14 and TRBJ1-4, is EAGVTQFPSHSVIEKGQTVTLRCDPISGHDNLYWYRRVMGKEIKFLLHFVKESKQDESGMPNNRFLAERTGGTYSTLKVQPAELEDSGVYFCASSQEALPGGEKLFFGSGTQLSVL.

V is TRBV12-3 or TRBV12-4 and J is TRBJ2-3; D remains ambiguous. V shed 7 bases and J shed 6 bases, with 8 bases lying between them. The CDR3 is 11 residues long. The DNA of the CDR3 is TGTGCCAGCACCACTGCGGATACGCAGTATTTT. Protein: CASTTADTQYF.

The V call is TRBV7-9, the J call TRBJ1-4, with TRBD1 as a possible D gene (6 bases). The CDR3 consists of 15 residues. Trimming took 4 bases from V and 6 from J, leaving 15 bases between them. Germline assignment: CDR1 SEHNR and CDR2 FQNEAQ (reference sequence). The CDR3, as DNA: TGTGCCAGCAGCTCCTACAGGGTTAACGATGAAAAACTGTTTTTT. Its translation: CASSSYRVNDEKLFF.

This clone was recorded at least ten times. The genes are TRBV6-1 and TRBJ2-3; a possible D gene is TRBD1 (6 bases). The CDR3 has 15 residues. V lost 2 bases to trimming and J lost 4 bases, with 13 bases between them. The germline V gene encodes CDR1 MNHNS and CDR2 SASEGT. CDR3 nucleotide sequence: TGTGCCAGCAGTGAAAGGACAGCCCTATCAGATACGCAGTATTTT. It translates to CASSERTALSDTQYF.

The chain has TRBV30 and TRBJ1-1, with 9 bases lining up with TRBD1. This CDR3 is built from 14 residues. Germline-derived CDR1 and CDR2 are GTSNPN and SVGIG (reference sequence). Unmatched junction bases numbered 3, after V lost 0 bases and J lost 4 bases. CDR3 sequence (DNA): TGTGCCTGGAGTGTGACAGGGGGTTTCACTGAAGCTTTCTTT. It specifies CAWSVTGGFTEAFF.

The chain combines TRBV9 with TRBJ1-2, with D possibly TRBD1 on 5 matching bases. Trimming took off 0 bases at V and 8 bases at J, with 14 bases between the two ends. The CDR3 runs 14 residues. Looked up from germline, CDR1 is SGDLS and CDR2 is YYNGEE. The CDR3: CASSVASRGGGYTF. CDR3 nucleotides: TGTGCCAGCAGCGTAGCGTCTAGGGGTGGGGGCTACACCTTC.

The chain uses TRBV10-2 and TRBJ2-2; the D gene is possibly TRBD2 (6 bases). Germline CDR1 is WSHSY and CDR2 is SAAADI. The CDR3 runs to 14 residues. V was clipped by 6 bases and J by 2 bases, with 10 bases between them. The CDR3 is CASRWGVNTGELFF. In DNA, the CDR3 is TGCGCCAGCAGGTGGGGGGTAAACACCGGGGAGCTGTTTTTT.

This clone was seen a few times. The CDR3 loop reads CASSSGTNRGQETQYF. In nucleotides, the CDR3 is TGTGCCAGCAGCTCAGGGACTAACCGGGGCCAAGAGACCCAGTACTTC. The V gene is TRBV4-2, the J gene TRBJ2-5; 7 nucleotides line up with TRBD2. CDR1 and CDR2 from the germline V gene are LGHNA and YNFKEQ. V shed 5 bases and J 1 base; nucleotides not matched to a gene: 10. The CDR3 sequence is 16 residues long.

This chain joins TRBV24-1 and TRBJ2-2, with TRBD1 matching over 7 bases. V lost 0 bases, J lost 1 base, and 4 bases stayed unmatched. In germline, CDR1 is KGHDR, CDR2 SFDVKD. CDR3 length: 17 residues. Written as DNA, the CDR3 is TGTGCCACCAGTGATTTGCTGGACAGGAAGAACACCGGGGAGCTGTTTTTT. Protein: CATSDLLDRKNTGELFF.

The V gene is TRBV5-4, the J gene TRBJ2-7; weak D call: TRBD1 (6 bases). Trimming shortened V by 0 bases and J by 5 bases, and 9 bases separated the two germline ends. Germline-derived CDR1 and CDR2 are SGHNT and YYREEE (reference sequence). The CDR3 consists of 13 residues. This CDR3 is CASSLDRVNEQYF. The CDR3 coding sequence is TGTGCCAGCAGCTTGGACAGGGTTAACGAGCAGTACTTC.

The CDR3 reads CASSLGTGIYEQYF. CDR3 bases: TGTGCCAGCTCACTAGGGACTGGGATCTACGAGCAGTACTTC. The chain combines TRBV18 with TRBJ2-7, with D possibly TRBD2 on 6 matching bases. The V gene's germline CDR1 is KGHSH and CDR2 LQKENI. V lost 4 bases and J 3 bases, leaving 13 bases between the germline ends. This CDR3 has 14 amino acids.

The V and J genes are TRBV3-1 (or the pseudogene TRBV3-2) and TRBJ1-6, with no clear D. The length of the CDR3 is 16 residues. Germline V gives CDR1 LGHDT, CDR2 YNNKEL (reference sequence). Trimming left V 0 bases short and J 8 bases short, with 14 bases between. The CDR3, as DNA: TGTGCCAGCAGCCAAGATCATGGCCTCGCGGATTCACCCCTCCACTTT. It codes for CASSQDHGLADSPLHF.

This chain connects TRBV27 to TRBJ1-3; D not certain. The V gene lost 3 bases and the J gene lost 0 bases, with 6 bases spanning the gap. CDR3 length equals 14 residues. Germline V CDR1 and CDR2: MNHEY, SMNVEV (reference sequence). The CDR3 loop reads CASSLLASGNTIYF. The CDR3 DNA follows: TGTGCCAGCAGTTTGTTGGCCTCTGGAAACACCATATATTTT.

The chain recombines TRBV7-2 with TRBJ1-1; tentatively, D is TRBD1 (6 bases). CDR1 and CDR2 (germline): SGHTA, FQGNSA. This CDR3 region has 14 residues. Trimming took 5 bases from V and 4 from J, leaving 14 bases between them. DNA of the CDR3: TGTGCCAGCAGCCCCGGGGGGGCGGCCACTGAAGCTTTCTTT. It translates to CASSPGGAATEAFF.